The T cell receptor (beta chain) under discussion was sequenced for a study of metastatic and nonmetastatic thyroid tumors (dated by TCRdb to the early 2020s). General notes on the study: For patients with malignant and with benign thyroid disease, the researchers compared repertoires between peripheral blood samples and tumor or nodule tissue samples.

No patient had received any treatment before thyroid surgery. Patient clinical samples collected from about 2011 to 2018 were retrospectively analysed using T-cell receptor beta sequencing. Comment on this clone: No antigen is known for it. Base qualities were left out, and no much larger clone turns up one base away.

The library was produced with PCR. Sequenced on an Illumina HiSeq 4000. High-throughput sequencing was used to profile the TCR beta-chain CDR3 region of each patient. The authors processed their data as follows. CDR3 differences across clinicopathological groups were used to build a classifier for discriminating distant-metastatic papillary thyroid cancer patients. Repertoire diversity was assessed with the Shannon index, and tumor-blood repertoire similarity with the Morisita-Horn index. TCRdb handled the public reads itself, with Q25 trimming in fastp and clone calling in MiXCR, and kept productive beta chains. The V and J calls and clone size come from TCRdb's table, not from the authors' own analysis. The sample records approximately 37,000 clones, approximately 16% of which are singletons. Less than 4.5% of the sample is in the top ten clones. The germline V and J ends show losses of 2 bases and 0 bases respectively, and no gene match explains 14 bases of the junction. From cysteine to phenylalanine, the CDR3 is 18 amino acids long. The entry retains the CDR3 DNA only, 54 bases that are in frame from base 1. CDR1 GTSNPN and CDR2 SVGIG were looked up in the germline V gene (reference sequence).

What the authors observed across the whole study: In both blood and tumor samples, malignant tumors were reported to have significantly higher TCR beta diversity than benign nodules.

Here the chain combines TRBV30 and TRBJ1-1; 8 bases in the middle match TRBD1. Sequenced sample: blood. This sequence was found in a female donor with papillary thyroid cancer or a benign thyroid nodule (not recorded which). Some clones in this sample may be carry-over from other donors' samples. The DNA sequence is TGTGCCTGGAGTCTGCTAGATCCGGGACAGGACATGAACACTGAAGCTTTCTTT. The resulting protein is CAWSLLDPGQDMNTEAFF. When the CDR3 is completed using the reference TRBV30 and TRBJ1-1 genes on either side, the full variable domain is SQTIHQWPATLVQPVGSPLSLECTVEGTSNPNLYWYRQAAGRGLQLLFYSVGIGQISSEVPQNLSASRPQDRQFILSSKKLLLSDSGFYLCAWSLLDPGQDMNTEAFFGQGTRLTVV.